The rows below give T cell receptor beta chains drawn from one sample of a study of cytomegalovirus exposure and HLA in healthy donors. TCRdb's copy holds only in-frame clones and misses some; the assay was immunoSEQ multiplex PCR. The repertoire holds under 150,000 clones, with 70% to 80% as singletons. The sample taken for sequencing was PBMCs. The source is a woman in her sixties in good health and CMV-seropositive. CDR3s include the opening cysteine and the closing phenylalanine or tryptophan. The D gene is left open where the match is weak. Clone size appears in some rows only: once, few, many, or a class for an expanded clone.

D gene | J gene | V gene | clone size | CDR3 DNA | CDR3 protein
TRBD1 | TRBJ2-4 | TRBV7-6 | - | TGTGCCAGCAGCGAAGGGACAGCAAACATTCAGTACTTC | CASSEGTANIQYF
TRBD1 | TRBJ2-3 | TRBV11-2 | - | TGTGCCAGCAGCAGAACGACAGGGGCCCTGCCAGATACGCAGTATTTT | CASSRTTGALPDTQYF
- | TRBJ2-6 | TRBV18 | - | TGTGCCAGCTCACTTACTCAGGTGTCTGGGGCCAACGTCCTGACTTTC | CASSLTQVSGANVLTF
TRBD1 | TRBJ1-5 | TRBV5-1 | - | TGCGCCAGCAGCTCCGACGGGACAGGGGATCAGCCCCAGCATTTT | CASSSDGTGDQPQHF
- | TRBJ1-5 | TRBV7-3 | - | TGTGCCAGCAGCCGTTACAGGGACGGATGGCAGCCCCAGCATTTT | CASSRYRDGWQPQHF
- | TRBJ2-3 | TRBV5-1 | - | TGCGCCAGCAGCTTCCAGTACACAGATACGCAGTATTTT | CASSFQYTDTQYF
- | TRBJ1-4 | TRBV29-1 | - | TGCAGCGCTGTTTCCCCGGGCAGGGCGAATGAAAAACTGTTTTTT | CSAVSPGRANEKLFF
TRBD1 | TRBJ2-3 | TRBV7-6 | - | TGTGCCAGCAGCTCAGCCACAGGGGGCATCACAGATACGCAGTATTTT | CASSSATGGITDTQYF
- | TRBJ1-3 | TRBV9 | - | TGTGCCAGCAGCCCCCGACAGAGTCCTGGAAACACCATATATTTT | CASSPRQSPGNTIYF
- | TRBJ2-3 | TRBV7-3 | - | TGTGCCAGCAGCATCTCCGCCACTAGCCGCACAGATACGCAGTATTTT | CASSISATSRTDTQYF
- | TRBJ1-6 | TRBV19 | - | TGTGCCAGTACTTCTGGACAGTATAATTCACCCCTCCACTTT | CASTSGQYNSPLHF
- | TRBJ1-1 | TRBV7-9 | once | TGTGCCAGCACCGGCGGGGACACTGAAGCTTTCTTT | CASTGGDTEAFF
- | TRBJ2-7 | TRBV10-1 | - | TGCGCCAGCAGTGTTGGTGGGAGCTCCTACGAGCAGTACTTC | CASSVGGSSYEQYF